A single sample gave rise to the 18 T cell receptor beta chains below, sequenced in a study of T cell clonotyping in hematopoietic cell transplantation listed by TCRdb under 2021. Receptor libraries were prepared by the immunoSEQ multiplex PCR assay. Here the immuneACCESS table is served through TCRdb, limited to in-frame sequences with V and J called. Missing clones are a known gap in these copies; in checked studies unresolved V genes cover under half, and the rest lacks a known reason. This sample comprises about 19,000 clones, roughly 83% of them detected only once. The ten largest clones capture about 8.4% of the sample. The sample's time point label is to be understood as: recipient sample about 28 days before transplant, after cytoreduction. The specimen comprised peripheral blood mononuclear cells, sampled before stem cell transplant. The receptor source for this set is a man aged 45 to 65 with acute myeloid leukemia. Some clones in this sample may be carry-over from other donors' samples.

This sequence joins TRBV14 and TRBJ2-2; a weak D match, TRBD1 (6 bases). The germline V gene has CDR1 SGHDN and CDR2 FVKESK. V was cut by 4 bases and J by 4 bases, with 16 bases left in between. This CDR3 has 16 amino acids. Written as DNA, the CDR3 is TGTGCCAGCAGCCGGAACAGGGCCCCGGGCACCGGGGAGCTGTTTTTT. This codes for CASSRNRAPGTGELFF.

The V gene is TRBV5-1, the J gene TRBJ1-4, with D possibly matching TRBD1 (5 bases). This CDR3 region has 15 residues. Germline values: CDR1 SGHRS, CDR2 YFSETQ. The V and J ends lost 3 bases and 8 bases respectively, with 17 bases between them. The CDR3 spells CASSWRGRREEKLFF. The CDR3 DNA reads TGCGCCAGCAGCTGGCGGGGCAGACGGGAAGAAAAACTGTTTTTT.

V gene TRBV28 combines with J gene TRBJ2-7; D may be TRBD1 (6 bases). V lost 6 bases and J lost 2, with 11 bases in between. This CDR3 has 13 amino acids. Germline V gene lookup returns CDR1 MDHEN and CDR2 SYDVKM. CDR3 nucleotides: TGTGCCAGCAGGGGGGCAGACCCCTACGAGCAGTACTTC. It codes for CASRGADPYEQYF.

The V call is TRBV9, the J call TRBJ2-3; D remains unclear. The CDR3 contains 15 residues. Trimming took 0 bases from V and 6 from J, leaving 14 bases between them. Germline-derived CDR1 and CDR2 are SGDLS and YYNGEE. This CDR3 reads CASSVVTPSGDTQYF. Written as DNA, the CDR3 is TGTGCCAGCAGCGTAGTAACTCCATCCGGGGATACGCAGTATTTT.

The chain uses TRBV6-1 and TRBJ2-2; D is undetermined. V was trimmed by 6 bases and J by 3 bases, leaving 11 bases between them. CDR1 and CDR2 (germline): MNHNS, SASEGT. This CDR3 comprises 14 residues. The CDR3 nucleotides are TGTGCCAGCAGCGCGACCCTGGACACCGGGGAGCTGTTTTTT. It yields the protein CASSATLDTGELFF.

This clone occurred a few times. J is TRBJ2-3 and V is TRBV15; D is undetermined. CDR3 length: 15 residues. Germline values: CDR1 LNHNV, CDR2 YYDKDF (reference sequence). Trimming took off 3 bases at V and 1 base at J, with 11 bases between the two ends. In DNA, the CDR3 is TGTGCCACCAGCAGCGACAACCCAGGCACAGATACGCAGTATTTT. This sequence encodes CATSSDNPGTDTQYF.

The gene calls are TRBV10-3 and TRBJ1-2; D gene uncertain. Germline-derived CDR1 and CDR2 are ENHRY and SYGVKD. V lost 2 bases to trimming and J lost 3 bases, with 10 bases between them. CDR3 length: 14 residues. CDR3 in amino acids: CAISERPLDYGYTF. CDR3 sequence (DNA): TGTGCCATCAGTGAGCGGCCGTTGGACTATGGCTACACCTTC.

The gene calls are TRBV6-5 and TRBJ2-7, with a weak D call TRBD2 (7 bases). The CDR3 has 12 amino acids. In germline, CDR1 is MNHEY, CDR2 SVGAGI. V was clipped by 2 bases and J by 6 bases, with 8 bases between them. This CDR3 reads CASSYRGAEQYF. Here the CDR3 DNA reads TGTGCCAGCAGTTACCGGGGGGCCGAGCAGTACTTC.

The V and J genes are TRBV2 and TRBJ1-2; D unclear. CDR3 length equals 14 residues. The V end lost 0 bases, the J end lost 8 bases, and 13 bases lay between the germline ends. Germline V gene sequence: CDR1 SNHLY, CDR2 FYNNEI. The CDR3 coding sequence is TGTGCCAGCAGTGAAGCGCAAGTCCGAGCGGGCTACACCTTC. Its protein product is CASSEAQVRAGYTF.

The gene calls are TRBV9 and TRBJ1-1; D call uncertain. Germline CDR1 reads SGDLS; CDR2 reads YYNGEE. Trimming shortened V by 0 bases and J by 1 base, and 7 bases separated the two germline ends. This CDR3 has 14 residues. The CDR3 DNA follows: TGTGCCAGCAGCGTAGGCTCGGCGAACACTGAAGCTTTCTTT. Translation gives CASSVGSANTEAFF.

This chain links TRBV7-2 with TRBJ2-4; D gene unclear. This CDR3 is built from 15 residues. Trimming stripped 4 bases from V and 0 bases from J, with 10 bases between. Germline V lookup: CDR1 SGHTA, CDR2 FQGNSA. CDR3 sequence (DNA): TGTGCCAGCAGCTCCTCTAGGATAGCCAAAAACATTCAGTACTTC. It yields the protein CASSSSRIAKNIQYF.

The CDR3: CSVREQLAKNIQYF. Written as DNA, the CDR3 is TGCAGCGTTCGAGAGCAGCTAGCCAAAAACATTCAGTACTTC. V is TRBV29-1 and J is TRBJ2-4, with D uncertain. CDR1 is SQVTM, CDR2 ANQGSEA, per germline. With 5 bases removed from V and 0 bases from J, the gap between germline ends came to 11 bases. The CDR3 is 14 residues long.

The chain uses TRBV6-5 and TRBJ1-6; no definite D call. V shed 0 bases and J shed 7 bases, with 7 bases lying between them. This CDR3 has 14 residues. Germline V gene sequence: CDR1 MNHEY, CDR2 SVGAGI. CDR3 residues: CASSYSILNSPLHF. CDR3 nucleotides: TGTGCCAGCAGTTACTCGATTCTGAATTCACCCCTCCACTTT.

The chain has TRBV10-3 and TRBJ2-3; no firm D call. Trimming took 6 bases from V and 0 from J, leaving 1 base between them. The germline V gene encodes CDR1 ENHRY and CDR2 SYGVKD. CDR3 size: 11 residues. The CDR3 DNA sequence: TGTGCCATCAGCAGCACAGATACGCAGTATTTT. Amino acid sequence: CAISSTDTQYF.

The rearrangement links TRBV5-1 to TRBJ1-1; 9 nucleotides align to TRBD1. There are 15 residues in the CDR3. In germline, CDR1 is SGHRS, CDR2 YFSETQ. J gave up 4 bases and V 1 base, and 5 bases lay outside the gene matches. The CDR3 reads CASSLRGQGLTEAFF. The CDR3 bases are TGCGCCAGCAGCTTGAGGGGACAGGGACTCACTGAAGCTTTCTTT.

The V call is TRBV5-1, the J call TRBJ1-1; D is unresolved. Trimming took off 4 bases at V and 1 base at J, with 17 bases between the two ends. The CDR3 runs 16 residues. CDR1 is SGHRS and CDR2 is YFSETQ in the germline V gene. The CDR3 nucleotides read TGCGCCAGCAGCCCCGGGGATCGGTTAGAGAACACTGAAGCTTTCTTT. It translates to CASSPGDRLENTEAFF. Filled out from reference TRBV5-1 and TRBJ1-1, the complete variable domain reads KAGVTQTPRYLIKTRGQQVTLSCSPISGHRSVSWYQQTPGQGLQFLFEYFSETQRNKGNFPGRFSGRQFSNSRSEMNVSTLELGDSALYLCASSPGDRLENTEAFFGQGTRLTVV.

This clone was found once. This chain joins TRBV29-1 and TRBJ2-3; D gene ambiguous. The V gene lost 6 bases and the J gene lost 3 bases, with 10 bases spanning the gap. Germline CDR1 is SQVTM and CDR2 is ANQGSEA. The CDR3 covers 12 residues. The CDR3 here is CSVDPSTDTQYF. The CDR3, as DNA: TGCAGCGTGGATCCCTCGACAGATACGCAGTATTTT.

The rearrangement links TRBV9 to TRBJ2-7; the D call may be TRBD1 or TRBD2 (5 bases each). Per germline, CDR1 SGDLS and CDR2 YYNGEE. Trimming removed 2 bases at V and 3 bases at J, with 15 bases between. This CDR3 is built from 15 residues. CDR3 coding DNA: TGTGCCAGCAGCGTGGGTGGGGACGCGATCTACGAGCAGTACTTC. Translation gives CASSVGGDAIYEQYF. The full variable domain, completed using reference TRBV9 and TRBJ2-7, is DSGVTQTPKHLITATGQRVTLRCSPRSGDLSVYWYQQSLDQGLQFLIQYYNGEERAKGNILERFSAQQFPDLHSELNLSSLELGDSALYFCASSVGGDAIYEQYFGPGTRLTVT.